This T cell receptor beta chain was found in a study of blood T cells in healthy people across ages. A second about 6 to 12 cycle PCR used barcoded and J-beta primers. MiXCR, applied by TCRdb to the 5' RACE reads, yields one record per CDR3 protein. This table holds fewer than 2 million distinct CDR3 sequences, roughly two fifths found once. V trimming: 5 bases; J trimming: 5 bases; junction bases outside the gene matches: 8. The CDR3 consists of 15 residues. CDR1 is LNHNV and CDR2 is YYDKDF in the germline V gene (reference sequence). This clonotype has a handful of counts. Its specificity is unknown. At least 6 million PBMCs were isolated per sample. Findings and caveats of the study: Aged donors had fewer naive CD4+ cells and lower diversity than long-lived donors. Roughly linear age-related decline in beta diversity appeared, significant by age 40.

The source of this sequence is a human donor in good health. This chain connects TRBV15 to TRBJ2-3; 9 bases line up with TRBD1. The source material was blood. The CDR3 protein is CATSPRDRVVDTQYF. The CDR3 DNA is TGTGCCACCAGCCCACGGGACAGGGTTGTAGATACGCAGTATTTT.